These 26 T cell receptor beta chains came from one sample sequenced in a study of T-cell memory formation after mild COVID-19 (dated by TCRdb to about 2021). The library came from 5' RACE. TCRdb lists the instrument as Illumina NovaSeq 6000. TCRdb ran its own pipeline on the public reads, namely fastp trimming at Q25 and MiXCR clone calling, and kept in-frame beta chains. Every distinct CDR3 protein forms one entry, paired with its most common genes and DNA. The sample table records hundreds of thousands of distinct CDR3 sequences; under 25% of these occur just once. The top ten clonotypes cover over 10% of the sample. The specimen was PBMCs or a T cell subset sorted from them (not recorded which). Receptors originate from an adult woman who had mild COVID-19 (a few samples of this study predate the infection). The sample titles of this study are shuffled in the database, so cell type and time point are left out; the donor was told from shared clones.

V and J are TRBV3-1 and TRBJ2-1; 7 bases agree with TRBD2. There are 15 residues in the CDR3. V lost 5 bases, J lost 7 bases, and 11 bases stayed unmatched. Germline V gene lookup returns CDR1 LGHDT and CDR2 YNNKEL (reference sequence). CDR3 sequence: CASSLGLGPSNEQFF. CDR3 coding DNA: TGTGCCAGCAGCTTAGGACTAGGGCCCTCGAATGAGCAGTTCTTC.

The chain has TRBV9 and TRBJ2-5, with TRBD1 as a possible D gene (5 bases). The CDR3 covers 14 residues. Germline CDR1 and CDR2: SGDLS and YYNGEE. V lost 1 base, J lost 5 bases, and 12 bases lay in between. This chain's CDR3 is CASSVSSRVETQYF. CDR3 bases: TGTGCCAGCAGCGTATCTTCCAGGGTGGAGACCCAGTACTTC.

This clonotype has just a few counts. This chain links TRBV6-5 with TRBJ2-7; D is perhaps TRBD2 (5 bases). V lost 5 bases and J 3 bases, leaving 17 bases between the germline ends. The CDR3 sequence is 15 residues long. Germline V gene lookup returns CDR1 MNHEY and CDR2 SVGAGI. CDR3 sequence reads: CASSEGRWWGYEQYF. For the CDR3, the DNA is TGTGCCAGCAGTGAGGGTCGGTGGTGGGGCTACGAGCAGTACTTC.

This clonotype was picked up a small number of times. The gene calls are TRBV24-1 and TRBJ2-7; 9 nucleotides match TRBD1. Germline trimming cut 6 bases from V and 7 bases from J; bases unmatched to any gene: 12. The CDR3 extends over 15 amino acids. Germline CDR1 KGHDR, CDR2 SFDVKD. CDR3 sequence reads: CATSRPGTGNEEQYF. The CDR3 nucleotides are TGTGCCACCAGTCGACCCGGGACAGGGAATGAGGAGCAGTACTTC.

The chain has TRBV29-1 and TRBJ1-2; D is unresolved. This CDR3 has 13 amino acids. Germline values: CDR1 SQVTM, CDR2 ANQGSEA. V was trimmed by 3 bases and J by 4 bases, leaving 12 bases between them. CDR3 region: CSVERRTGYGYTF. In DNA, the CDR3 is TGCAGCGTTGAGCGGCGGACTGGCTATGGCTACACCTTC. The whole variable domain, remainder taken from reference TRBV29-1 and TRBJ1-2, is SAVISQKPSRDICQRGTSLTIQCQVDSQVTMMFWYRQQPGQSLTLIATANQGSEATYESGFVIDKFPISRPNLTFSTLTVSNMSPEDSSIYLCSVERRTGYGYTFGSGTRLTVV.

The chain has TRBV3-1 and TRBJ1-2; D gene unclear. Germline loops: CDR1 LGHDT, CDR2 YNNKEL (reference sequence). V lost 4 bases, J lost 7 bases, and 19 bases lay in between. The CDR3 consists of 15 residues. In nucleotides, the CDR3 is TGTGCCAGCAGCCCCTCGGAGAGGGATCCCACTGGCTACACCTTC. Its translation: CASSPSERDPTGYTF.

This clonotype showed up just a few times. V and J are TRBV7-2 and TRBJ2-1; the D gene is possibly TRBD2 (5 bases). CDR3 size: 16 residues. The V end lost 1 base, the J end lost 0 bases, and 10 bases lay between the germline ends. Per the germline V gene, CDR1 is SGHTA and CDR2 is FQGNSA. CDR3 loop: CASSLGRLSSYNEQFF. The CDR3 nucleotides read TGTGCCAGCAGCTTAGGGAGGCTGAGCTCCTACAATGAGCAGTTCTTC. The full variable domain, rest sourced from reference TRBV7-2 and TRBJ2-1, is GAGVSQSPSNKVTEKGKDVELRCDPISGHTALYWYRQSLGQGLEFLIYFQGNSAPDKSGLPSDRFSAERTGGSVSTLTIQRTQQEDSAVYLCASSLGRLSSYNEQFFGPGTRLTVL.

This clonotype was found many times. The chain carries TRBV15 and TRBJ2-1; 9 nucleotides align to TRBD2. This CDR3 region has 17 residues. V trimming: 2 bases; J trimming: 6 bases; junction bases outside the gene matches: 11. Germline lookup yields CDR1 LNHNV and CDR2 YYDKDF (reference sequence). The CDR3 DNA reads as TGTGCCACCAGCAGACTGGCCGGGACTAGCATTGTCAATGAGCAGTTCTTC. Its protein product is CATSRLAGTSIVNEQFF.

This clonotype turned up a few times. This chain connects TRBV28 to TRBJ2-2, with TRBD1 as a possible D gene (5 bases). The V gene lost 2 bases and the J gene lost 6 bases, with 10 bases spanning the gap. There are 14 residues in the CDR3. The germline V gene has CDR1 MDHEN and CDR2 SYDVKM. Written as DNA, the CDR3 is TGTGCCAGCAGTTTAGCTGGGGCCCCCGGGGAGCTGTTTTTT. Translating gives CASSLAGAPGELFF.

The V gene is TRBV7-2, the J gene TRBJ2-1; 11 positions match TRBD2. This CDR3 comprises 14 residues. Germline CDR1 and CDR2: SGHTA and FQGNSA. V lost 4 bases and J lost 8; bases outside the gene matches: 4. This CDR3 reads CASSSLAGADEQFF. The DNA for the CDR3 is TGTGCCAGCAGCTCACTAGCGGGAGCGGATGAGCAGTTCTTC.

The chain links TRBV12-3 or TRBV12-4 to TRBJ1-3, with D unresolved. This CDR3 has 16 amino acids. V was trimmed by 1 base and J by 0 bases, leaving 10 bases between them. CDR3 nucleotides: TGTGCCAGCAGTTTAGGTGTACGGATCTCTGGAAACACCATATATTTT. Amino acid sequence: CASSLGVRISGNTIYF.

The gene calls are TRBV11-3 and TRBJ2-5; 12 bases are a match to TRBD2. Per germline, CDR1 SGHNT and CDR2 YENEEA. The CDR3 sequence is 16 residues long. The trim removed 5 bases at V and 2 bases at J, leaving 6 bases unmatched. CDR3 sequence reads: CASSERLAGAQETQYF. For the CDR3, the DNA is TGTGCCAGCAGCGAGCGACTAGCGGGAGCACAAGAGACCCAGTACTTC.

This clonotype was recorded a few times. This chain connects TRBV12-3 or TRBV12-4 to TRBJ1-1, with no clear D. The ends were cut back, 6 bases at V and 8 bases at J, with 10 bases in the middle. This CDR3 has 11 amino acids. The CDR3 protein is CASSQSAEAFF. The CDR3 nucleotides are TGTGCCAGCAGCCAATCCGCGGAAGCTTTCTTT.

CDR3: CSASTGEETQYF. CDR3 coding DNA: TGCAGTGCTAGTACGGGAGAGGAGACCCAGTACTTC. The V call is TRBV20-1, the J call TRBJ2-5; TRBD2 is a possible D gene (6 bases). There are 12 residues in the CDR3. The ends were cut back, 3 bases at V and 5 bases at J, with 10 bases in the middle. Germline loops: CDR1 DFQATT, CDR2 SNEGSKA (reference sequence).

V and J are TRBV20-1 and TRBJ1-3; 8 nucleotides match TRBD1. The CDR3 consists of 15 residues. From germline, CDR1 is DFQATT and CDR2 SNEGSKA (reference sequence). V trimming: 5 bases; J trimming: 0 bases; junction bases outside the gene matches: 6. CDR3 DNA: TGCAGTGCTCGGGACAGGATTAGCTCTGGAAACACCATATATTTT. Encoded protein: CSARDRISSGNTIYF.

This clonotype has just one count. This chain links TRBV19 with TRBJ1-2; D is undetermined. The germline V gene has CDR1 LNHDA and CDR2 SQIVND (reference sequence). Between the trimmed V and J ends, which lost 7 bases and 0 bases, there was a span of 12 bases. This CDR3 has 14 residues. CDR3 in DNA: TGTGCCAGTAACGGCGTATCAGCTAACTATGGCTACACCTTC. This gives the protein CASNGVSANYGYTF.

This chain joins TRBV20-1 and TRBJ2-5, with 8 bases matching TRBD1. Germline V gives CDR1 DFQATT, CDR2 SNEGSKA (reference sequence). There are 12 residues in the CDR3. Germline trimming cut 6 bases from V and 5 bases from J; bases unmatched to any gene: 5. The CDR3 loop reads CSARGPEETQYF. CDR3 nucleotide sequence: TGCAGTGCCAGGGGGCCGGAGGAGACCCAGTACTTC.

This clonotype has a handful of counts. The V and J genes are TRBV20-1 and TRBJ2-1; TRBD2 agrees at 8 bases. Germline CDR1 is DFQATT and CDR2 is SNEGSKA (reference sequence). Trimming removed 0 bases from V and 1 base from J; junction bases left unmatched: 14. The CDR3 totals 19 residues. The CDR3 region has the DNA TGCAGTGCTAGAGATCCAGCGGGAGTAAATAGTATTTCCTACAATGAGCAGTTCTTC. It yields the protein CSARDPAGVNSISYNEQFF.

The chain combines TRBV4-1 with TRBJ1-1; 9 bases align to TRBD1. Germline CDR1 and CDR2: MGHRA and YSYEKL. V dropped 0 bases and J dropped 10; count of bases not matched to a gene: 12. CDR3 length: 16 residues. In DNA form, the CDR3 reads TGCGCCAGCAGCCAAGACACCCGGACAGGGGCTTTGGGAGCTTTCTTT. Amino acids: CASSQDTRTGALGAFF.

The chain couples TRBV20-1 to TRBJ1-1; 7 bases align to TRBD1. Germline V lookup: CDR1 DFQATT, CDR2 SNEGSKA (reference sequence). The CDR3 length is 15 residues. The V segment lost 0 bases and the J segment 5 bases; nucleotides outside the gene matches: 9. The CDR3 coding sequence is TGCAGTGCTAGAGATTTACCAGGGGGTAGGACTGAAGCTTTCTTT. Translated: CSARDLPGGRTEAFF.

The genes are TRBV30 and TRBJ1-2; 7 bases fit TRBD1. J was trimmed by 4 bases and V by 1 base; bases with no gene match: 3. CDR1 and CDR2 from the germline V gene are GTSNPN and SVGIG (reference sequence). This CDR3 spans 13 amino acids. The CDR3 bases are TGTGCCTGGAGTGCCGGGACAGCCTATGGCTACACCTTC. Translated, it gives CAWSAGTAYGYTF.

This clonotype was detected once. This chain links TRBV4-2 with TRBJ2-7; D call uncertain. The CDR3 consists of 15 residues. Germline V CDR1 and CDR2: LGHNA, YNFKEQ. Trimming removed 0 bases from V and 0 bases from J, with 9 bases in between. This chain's CDR3 is CASSQEAVSSYEQYF. CDR3 nucleotides: TGTGCCAGCAGCCAAGAGGCGGTAAGCTCCTACGAGCAGTACTTC.

Ten or more counts support this clonotype. The gene calls are TRBV4-1 and TRBJ2-3; 7 bases line up with TRBD2. CDR3 length: 17 residues. Per germline, CDR1 MGHRA and CDR2 YSYEKL. V dropped 4 bases and J dropped 3; count of bases not matched to a gene: 13. The CDR3 bases are TGCGCCAGCAGCCCTCAGGTGGGGGGGGTGAGGACAGATACGCAGTATTTT. Protein product: CASSPQVGGVRTDTQYF.

This clonotype has more than one count but fewer than ten. The V and J genes are TRBV6-2 or TRBV6-3 and TRBJ2-2; D gene uncertain. Trimming took 6 bases from V and 4 from J, leaving 3 bases between them. CDR3 length: 11 residues. Germline-derived CDR1 and CDR2 are MNHEY and SVGEGT. The CDR3 DNA is TGTGCCAGCAGGAGCACCGGGGAGCTGTTTTTT. This translates into CASRSTGELFF.

Ten or more counts support this clonotype. This rearrangement joins TRBV20-1 to TRBJ1-5, with D tentatively TRBD1 (5 bases). CDR1 is DFQATT, CDR2 SNEGSKA, per germline (reference sequence). The CDR3 extends over 14 amino acids. The V end lost 6 bases, the J end lost 4 bases, and 16 bases lay between the germline ends. The CDR3 region has the DNA TGCAGTGCCCTCCCACTCGCAGGGAATCAGCCCCAGCATTTT. It encodes CSALPLAGNQPQHF.

This clonotype was observed a few times. The chain uses TRBV24-1 and TRBJ1-5; no clear D. Germline V gives CDR1 KGHDR, CDR2 SFDVKD. The CDR3 spans 13 residues. The germline V and J ends were trimmed by 5 bases and 3 bases, with 7 bases remaining between them. Here the CDR3 reads CATSAGPNQPQHF. The CDR3 DNA reads as TGTGCCACCAGTGCCGGACCCAATCAGCCCCAGCATTTT.